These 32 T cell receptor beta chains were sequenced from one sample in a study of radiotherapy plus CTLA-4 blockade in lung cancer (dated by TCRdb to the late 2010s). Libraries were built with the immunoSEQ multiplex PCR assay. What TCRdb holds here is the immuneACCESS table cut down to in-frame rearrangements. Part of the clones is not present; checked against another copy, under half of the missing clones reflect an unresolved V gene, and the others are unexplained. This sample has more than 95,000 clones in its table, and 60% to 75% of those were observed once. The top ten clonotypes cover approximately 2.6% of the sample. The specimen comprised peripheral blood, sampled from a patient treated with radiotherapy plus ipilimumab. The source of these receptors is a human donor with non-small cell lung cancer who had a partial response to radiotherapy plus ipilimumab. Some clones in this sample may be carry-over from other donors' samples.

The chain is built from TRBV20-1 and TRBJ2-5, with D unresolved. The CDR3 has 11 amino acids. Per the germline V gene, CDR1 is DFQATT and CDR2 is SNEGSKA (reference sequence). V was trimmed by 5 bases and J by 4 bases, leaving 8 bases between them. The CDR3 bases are TGCAGTGCTCGACAAGCAGAGACCCAGTACTTC. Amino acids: CSARQAETQYF.

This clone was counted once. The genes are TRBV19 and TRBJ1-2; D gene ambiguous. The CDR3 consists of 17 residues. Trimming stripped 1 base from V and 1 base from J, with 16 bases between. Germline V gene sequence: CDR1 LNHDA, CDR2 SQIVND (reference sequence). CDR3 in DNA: TGTGCCAGTAGTATAGGAGGAGGCGCTTTCGGTAACTATGGCTACACCTTC. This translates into CASSIGGGAFGNYGYTF.

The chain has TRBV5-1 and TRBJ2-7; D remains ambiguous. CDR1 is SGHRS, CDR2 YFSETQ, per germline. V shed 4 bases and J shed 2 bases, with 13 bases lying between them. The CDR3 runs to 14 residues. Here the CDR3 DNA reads TGCGCCAGCAGCCTTGGGCCTGAGACCTACGAGCAGTACTTC. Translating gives CASSLGPETYEQYF.

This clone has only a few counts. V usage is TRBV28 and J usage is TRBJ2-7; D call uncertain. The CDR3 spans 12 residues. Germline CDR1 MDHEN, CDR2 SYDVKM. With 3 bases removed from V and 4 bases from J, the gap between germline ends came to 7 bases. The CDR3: CASSFLGYEQYF. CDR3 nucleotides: TGTGCCAGCAGTTTTCTAGGTTACGAGCAGTACTTC. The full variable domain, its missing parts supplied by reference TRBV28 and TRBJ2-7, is DVKVTQSSRYLVKRTGEKVFLECVQDMDHENMFWYRQDPGLGLRLIYFSYDVKMKEKGDIPEGYSVSREKKERFSLILESASTNQTSMYLCASSFLGYEQYFGPGTRLTVT.

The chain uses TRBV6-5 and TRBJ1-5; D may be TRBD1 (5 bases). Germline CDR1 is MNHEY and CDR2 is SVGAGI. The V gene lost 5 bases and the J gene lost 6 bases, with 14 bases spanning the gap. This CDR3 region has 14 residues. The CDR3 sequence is CASSESTVVQPQHF. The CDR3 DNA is TGTGCCAGCAGTGAATCGACAGTCGTTCAGCCCCAGCATTTT.

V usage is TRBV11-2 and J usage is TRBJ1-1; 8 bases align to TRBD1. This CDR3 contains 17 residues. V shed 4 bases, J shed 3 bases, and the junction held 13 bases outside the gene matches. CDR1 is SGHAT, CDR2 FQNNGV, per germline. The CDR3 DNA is TGTGCCAGCAGCTCTCCTGGACAGGGCCTAACGTACACTGAAGCTTTCTTT. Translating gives CASSSPGQGLTYTEAFF.

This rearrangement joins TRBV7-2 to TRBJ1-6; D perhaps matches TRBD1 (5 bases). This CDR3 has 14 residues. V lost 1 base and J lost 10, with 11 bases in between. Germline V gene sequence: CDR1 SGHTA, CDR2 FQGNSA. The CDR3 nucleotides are TGTGCCAGCAGCTTAGTCGCAGGGAAGTCACCCCTCCACTTT. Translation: CASSLVAGKSPLHF.

Here the CDR3 reads CASKPGDRRYQPQHF. The CDR3 nucleotides are TGTGCCAGTAAACCGGGCGACAGGAGATATCAGCCCCAGCATTTT. The rearrangement uses TRBV19 and TRBJ1-5; TRBD1 is a possible D gene (6 bases). Per germline, CDR1 LNHDA and CDR2 SQIVND (reference sequence). The V end was cut by 7 bases, the J end by 5 bases, with 18 bases between. CDR3 length equals 15 residues.

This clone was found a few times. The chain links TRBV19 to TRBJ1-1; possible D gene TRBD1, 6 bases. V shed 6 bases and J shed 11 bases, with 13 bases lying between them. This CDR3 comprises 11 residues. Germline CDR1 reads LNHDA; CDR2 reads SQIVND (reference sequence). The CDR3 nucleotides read TGTGCCAGTAGAACAACAGGGACGGCTTTCTTT. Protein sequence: CASRTTGTAFF.

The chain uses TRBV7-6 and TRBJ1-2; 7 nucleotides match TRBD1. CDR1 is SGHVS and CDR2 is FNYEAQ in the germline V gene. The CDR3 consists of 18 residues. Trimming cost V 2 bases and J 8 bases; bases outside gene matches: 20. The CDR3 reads CASSLFAPGQTVRDGYTF. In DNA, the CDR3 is TGTGCCAGCAGCTTATTCGCTCCGGGACAGACCGTTCGGGACGGCTACACCTTC.

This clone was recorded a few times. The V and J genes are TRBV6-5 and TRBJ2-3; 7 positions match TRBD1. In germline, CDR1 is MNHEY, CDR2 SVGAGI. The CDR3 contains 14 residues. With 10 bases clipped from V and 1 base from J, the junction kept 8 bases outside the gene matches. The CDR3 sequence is CATHRGWGTDTQYF. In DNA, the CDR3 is TGTGCCACCCACAGGGGATGGGGCACAGATACGCAGTATTTT.

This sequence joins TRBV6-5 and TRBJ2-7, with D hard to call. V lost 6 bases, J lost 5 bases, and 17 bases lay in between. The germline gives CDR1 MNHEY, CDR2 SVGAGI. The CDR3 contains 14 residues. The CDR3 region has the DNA TGTGCCAGCAGACGCGCTGGTATGCGAAACGAGCAGTACTTC. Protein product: CASRRAGMRNEQYF.

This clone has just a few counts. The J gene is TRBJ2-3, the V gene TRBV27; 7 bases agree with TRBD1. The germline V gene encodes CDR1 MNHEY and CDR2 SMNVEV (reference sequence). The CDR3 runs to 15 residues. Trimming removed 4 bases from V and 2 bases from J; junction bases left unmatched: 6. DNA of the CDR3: TGTGCCAGCAGTTCCCCGGGACAGAACACAGATACGCAGTATTTT. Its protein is CASSSPGQNTDTQYF.

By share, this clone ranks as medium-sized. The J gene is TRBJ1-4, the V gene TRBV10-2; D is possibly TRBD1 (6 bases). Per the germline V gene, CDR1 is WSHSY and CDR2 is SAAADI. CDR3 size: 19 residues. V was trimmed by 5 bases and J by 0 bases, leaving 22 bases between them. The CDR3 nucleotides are TGCGCCAGCAGTCCCCGCCGAGCAACAGGGTGGGCAACTAATGAAAAACTGTTTTTT. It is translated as CASSPRRATGWATNEKLFF.

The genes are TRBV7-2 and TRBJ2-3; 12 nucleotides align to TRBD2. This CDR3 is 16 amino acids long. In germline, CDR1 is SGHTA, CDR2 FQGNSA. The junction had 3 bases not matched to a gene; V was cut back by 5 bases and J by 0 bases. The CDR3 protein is CASSPGLAGSTDTQYF. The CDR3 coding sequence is TGTGCCAGCAGCCCCGGACTAGCGGGGAGCACAGATACGCAGTATTTT.

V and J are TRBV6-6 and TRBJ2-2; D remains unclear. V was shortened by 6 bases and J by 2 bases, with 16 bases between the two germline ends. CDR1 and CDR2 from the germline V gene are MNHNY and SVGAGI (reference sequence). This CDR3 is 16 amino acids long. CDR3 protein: CASSLFSPLNTGELFF. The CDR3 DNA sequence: TGTGCCAGCAGCCTGTTTAGCCCCCTAAACACCGGGGAGCTGTTTTTT.

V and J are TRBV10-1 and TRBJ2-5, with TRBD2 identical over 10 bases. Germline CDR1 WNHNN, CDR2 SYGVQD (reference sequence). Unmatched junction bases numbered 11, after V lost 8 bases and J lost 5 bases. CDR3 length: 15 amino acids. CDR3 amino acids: CASSSGGAFWETQYF. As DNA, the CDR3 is TGCGCCAGCTCAAGCGGGGGGGCCTTTTGGGAGACCCAGTACTTC.

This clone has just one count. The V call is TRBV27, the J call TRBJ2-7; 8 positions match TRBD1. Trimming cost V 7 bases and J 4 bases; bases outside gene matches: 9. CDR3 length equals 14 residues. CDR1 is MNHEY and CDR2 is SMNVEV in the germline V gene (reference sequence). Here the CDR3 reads CASTSDRVGYEQYF. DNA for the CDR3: TGTGCCAGCACCTCGGACAGGGTTGGTTACGAGCAGTACTTC.

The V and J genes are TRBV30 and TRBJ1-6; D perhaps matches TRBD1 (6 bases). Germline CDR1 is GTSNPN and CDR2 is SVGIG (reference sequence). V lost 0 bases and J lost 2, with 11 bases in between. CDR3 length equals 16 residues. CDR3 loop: CAWSVGGATYNSPLHF. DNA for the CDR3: TGTGCCTGGAGTGTAGGGGGGGCCACCTATAATTCACCCCTCCACTTT.

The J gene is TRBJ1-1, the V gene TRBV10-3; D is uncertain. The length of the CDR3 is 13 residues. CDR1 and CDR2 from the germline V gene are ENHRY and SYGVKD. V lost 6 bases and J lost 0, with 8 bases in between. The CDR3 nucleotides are TGTGCCATCAGAGCGGGGATGAACACTGAAGCTTTCTTT. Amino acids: CAIRAGMNTEAFF.

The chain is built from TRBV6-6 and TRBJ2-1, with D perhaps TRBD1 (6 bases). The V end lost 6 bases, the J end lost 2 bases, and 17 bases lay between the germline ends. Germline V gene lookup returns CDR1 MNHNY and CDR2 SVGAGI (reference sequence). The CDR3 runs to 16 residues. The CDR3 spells CASRDSTGFTYNEQFF. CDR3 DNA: TGTGCCAGCAGGGACAGTACAGGGTTCACCTACAATGAGCAGTTCTTC.

Here the CDR3 DNA reads TGTGCCAGCAGCCTGGTCAGCGTGTCCGGGGAGCTGTTTTTT. Amino acid sequence: CASSLVSVSGELFF. The chain uses TRBV5-4 and TRBJ2-2, with D hard to call. From germline, CDR1 is SGHNT and CDR2 YYREEE (reference sequence). The V gene lost 4 bases and the J gene lost 6 bases, with 13 bases spanning the gap. This CDR3 comprises 14 residues.

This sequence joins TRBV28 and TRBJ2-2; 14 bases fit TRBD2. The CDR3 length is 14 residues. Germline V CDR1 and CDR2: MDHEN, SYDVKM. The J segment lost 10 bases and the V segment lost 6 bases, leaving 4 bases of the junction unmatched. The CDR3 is CASSQGLAGAELFF. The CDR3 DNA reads TGTGCCAGCAGCCAGGGACTAGCGGGAGCGGAGCTGTTTTTT.

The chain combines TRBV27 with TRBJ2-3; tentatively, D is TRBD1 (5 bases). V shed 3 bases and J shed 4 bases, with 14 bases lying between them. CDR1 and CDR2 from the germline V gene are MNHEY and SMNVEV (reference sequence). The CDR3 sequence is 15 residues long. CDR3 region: CASSFLGDGADTQYF. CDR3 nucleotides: TGTGCCAGCAGTTTCCTAGGGGATGGGGCAGATACGCAGTATTTT.

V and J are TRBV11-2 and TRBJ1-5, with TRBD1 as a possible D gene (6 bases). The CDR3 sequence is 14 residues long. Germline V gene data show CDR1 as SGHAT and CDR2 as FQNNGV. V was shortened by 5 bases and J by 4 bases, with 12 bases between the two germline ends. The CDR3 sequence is CASSRDINNQPQHF. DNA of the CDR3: TGTGCCAGCAGCCGGGACATAAATAATCAGCCCCAGCATTTT.

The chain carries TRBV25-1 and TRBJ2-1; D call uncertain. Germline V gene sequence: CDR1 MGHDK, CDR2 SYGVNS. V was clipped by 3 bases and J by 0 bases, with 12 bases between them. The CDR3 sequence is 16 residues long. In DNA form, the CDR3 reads TGTGCCAGCAGTGAGAGCCAAGTAAGCTCCTACAATGAGCAGTTCTTC. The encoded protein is CASSESQVSSYNEQFF.

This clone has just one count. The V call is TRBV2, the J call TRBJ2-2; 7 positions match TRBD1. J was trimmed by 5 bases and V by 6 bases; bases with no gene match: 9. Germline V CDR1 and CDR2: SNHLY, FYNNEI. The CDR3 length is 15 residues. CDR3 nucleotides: TGTGCCAGCAGGGAGCAGGGGGTCGGGACCGGGGAGCTGTTTTTT. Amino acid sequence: CASREQGVGTGELFF.

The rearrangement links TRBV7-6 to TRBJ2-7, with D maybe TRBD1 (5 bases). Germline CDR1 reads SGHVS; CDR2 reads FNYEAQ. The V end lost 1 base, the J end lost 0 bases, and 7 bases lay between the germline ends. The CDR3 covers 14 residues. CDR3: CASSLGGLSYEQYF. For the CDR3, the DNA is TGTGCCAGCAGCTTAGGGGGCCTCTCCTACGAGCAGTACTTC.

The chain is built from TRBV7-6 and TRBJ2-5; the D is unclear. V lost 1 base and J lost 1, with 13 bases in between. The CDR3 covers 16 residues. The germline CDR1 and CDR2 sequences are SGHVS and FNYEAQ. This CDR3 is CASSLGLGGFQETQYF. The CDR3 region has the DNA TGTGCCAGCAGCTTAGGGCTAGGTGGGTTCCAAGAGACCCAGTACTTC.

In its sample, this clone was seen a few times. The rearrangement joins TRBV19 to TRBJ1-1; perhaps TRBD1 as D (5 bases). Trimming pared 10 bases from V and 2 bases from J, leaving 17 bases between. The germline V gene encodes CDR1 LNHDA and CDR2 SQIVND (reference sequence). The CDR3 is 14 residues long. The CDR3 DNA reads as TGTGCCACCTCGTATAAGGGGTTTAACACTGAAGCTTTCTTT. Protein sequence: CATSYKGFNTEAFF.

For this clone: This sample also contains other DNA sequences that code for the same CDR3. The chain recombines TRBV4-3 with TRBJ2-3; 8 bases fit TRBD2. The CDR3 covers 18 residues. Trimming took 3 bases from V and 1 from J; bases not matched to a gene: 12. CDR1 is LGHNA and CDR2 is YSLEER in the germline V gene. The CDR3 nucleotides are TGCGCCAGCAGCCAGTCGGCGAGGGAAGCGGGGGGCACAGATACGCAGTATTTT. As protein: CASSQSAREAGGTDTQYF.

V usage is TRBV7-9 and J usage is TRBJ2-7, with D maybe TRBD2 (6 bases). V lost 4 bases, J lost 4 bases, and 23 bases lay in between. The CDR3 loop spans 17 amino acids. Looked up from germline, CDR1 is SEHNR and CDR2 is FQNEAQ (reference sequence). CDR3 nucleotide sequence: TGTGCCAGCAGCTCCCGAGAGGGGACCTCCGGAGGGTACGAGCAGTACTTC. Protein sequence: CASSSREGTSGGYEQYF.